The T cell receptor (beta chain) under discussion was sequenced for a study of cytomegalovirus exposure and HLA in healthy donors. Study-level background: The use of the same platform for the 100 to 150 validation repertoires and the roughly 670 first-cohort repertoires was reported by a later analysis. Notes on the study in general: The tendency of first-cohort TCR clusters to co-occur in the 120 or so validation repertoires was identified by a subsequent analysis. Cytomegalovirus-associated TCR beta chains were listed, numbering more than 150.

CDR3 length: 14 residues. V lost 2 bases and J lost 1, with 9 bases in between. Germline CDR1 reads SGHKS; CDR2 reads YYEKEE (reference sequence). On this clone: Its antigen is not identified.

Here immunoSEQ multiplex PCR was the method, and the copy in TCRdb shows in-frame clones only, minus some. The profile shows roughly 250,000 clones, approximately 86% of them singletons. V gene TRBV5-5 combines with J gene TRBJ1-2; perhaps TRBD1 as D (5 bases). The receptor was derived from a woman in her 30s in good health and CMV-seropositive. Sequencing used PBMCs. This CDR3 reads CASSFLQVNYGYTF. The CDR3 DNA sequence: TGTGCCAGCAGCTTCTTACAGGTTAACTATGGCTACACCTTC.